This is a list of T cell receptor beta chains from one sample in a study of blood T cell repertoires in COVID-19. Some clones are missing from TCRdb's copy, which holds only in-frame ones; the method was immunoSEQ multiplex PCR. This sample has 100,000 to 150,000 clones, with 75% to 85% found just once. Source material: peripheral blood. The receptors were sampled from a woman in her 50s with acute or convalescent COVID-19. Each CDR3 is given with its conserved first and last residue. The D gene is left open where the match is weak. A clone size is listed for some rows: how often the clone was seen (once, few, many), or a class if it is expanded.

CDR3nt	CDR3aa	abundance	v_gene	d_gene	j_gene
TGCAGCGTTGATTGGGGGCGAGGCTATGGCTACACCTTC	CSVDWGRGYGYTF	NA	TRBV29-1	NA	TRBJ1-2
TGTGCCAGCTCACCACAGCGCAACACTGAAGCTTTCTTT	CASSPQRNTEAFF	few	TRBV18	NA	TRBJ1-1
TGTGCCAGCAGCTTGGCTTACACCGGGGAGCTGTTTTTT	CASSLAYTGELFF	NA	TRBV5-5	NA	TRBJ2-2
TGTGCCAGCAGCCGAGGGACAATGGGTTCACCCCTCCACTTT	CASSRGTMGSPLHF	few	TRBV11-3	NA	TRBJ1-6
TGTGCCAGCAGACCTGCGGGACGGGGAGGATCCTACGAGCAGTACTTC	CASRPAGRGGSYEQYF	NA	TRBV28	NA	TRBJ2-7
TGTGCCAGCAGCTTAGGGGCCCTCTACGAGCAGTACTTC	CASSLGALYEQYF	NA	TRBV11-2	NA	TRBJ2-7
TGTGCCACCAGTGATTTTCGGGGAAATGGCTACACCTTC	CATSDFRGNGYTF	NA	TRBV24-1	NA	TRBJ1-2
TGTGCCAGCAGTCCCTCGGACAGGGAGGGTTTTGGGGAGCTGTTTTTT	CASSPSDREGFGELFF	NA	TRBV27	NA	TRBJ2-2
TGTGCCAGTAGTAGCCAACGGGGGGCCGACTATGGCTACACCTTC	CASSSQRGADYGYTF	NA	TRBV19	NA	TRBJ1-2
TGTGCCAGTAGTGGTCGGACAGTTTACTCTGGAAACACCATATATTTT	CASSGRTVYSGNTIYF	NA	TRBV19	NA	TRBJ1-3
TGCGCCAGCAGCTTGATAGATCACCAAGAGACCCAGTACTTC	CASSLIDHQETQYF	once	TRBV5-1	NA	TRBJ2-5
TGTGCCAGCAGCTTGGAGGAGGGCGTGCGTGAAGCTTTCTTT	CASSLEEGVREAFF	few	TRBV5-5	NA	TRBJ1-1
TGCGCCAGCAGCTACTGGACTAGCGGGAGGGAGAATGAGCAGTTCTTC	CASSYWTSGRENEQFF	NA	TRBV5-1	TRBD2	TRBJ2-1
TGTGCCACCTTGGGGACAGGCAGCTCCTACGAGCAGTACTTC	CATLGTGSSYEQYF	NA	TRBV19	TRBD1	TRBJ2-7
TGTGCCAGCAGCTTCCGGGACAGGGGTCTTTCGGACGGAAACACCATATATTTT	CASSFRDRGLSDGNTIYF	few	TRBV7-9	TRBD1	TRBJ1-3
TGTGCCAGCTCACGACTAGCGGGAGGGGTGGATACGCAGTATTTT	CASSRLAGGVDTQYF	NA	TRBV18	TRBD2	TRBJ2-3
TGTGCCAGCAGTGCCGGGACAGCTGGAAACACCATATATTTT	CASSAGTAGNTIYF	NA	TRBV28	TRBD1	TRBJ1-3
TGTGCCTGGAGGGAAGCGCGTGGCCTAGCGGGTTACAATGAGCAGTTCTTC	CAWREARGLAGYNEQFF	NA	TRBV30	TRBD2	TRBJ2-1
TGTGCCAGTAGTCCCCGGGGAGGAACCAATCAGCCCCAGCATTTT	CASSPRGGTNQPQHF	NA	TRBV19	NA	TRBJ1-5
TGTGCCAGCAGTGCGGACAGCAGCTCCTACAATGAGCAGTTCTTC	CASSADSSSYNEQFF	NA	TRBV2	NA	TRBJ2-1
TGTGCCAGCAGCTTTCAGGGGAGCTCCTACAATGAGCAGTTCTTC	CASSFQGSSYNEQFF	NA	TRBV7-9	NA	TRBJ2-1
TGTGCCAGCAGCTTGGCAGGCCAGTCCTACAATGAGCAGTTCTTC	CASSLAGQSYNEQFF	NA	TRBV5-5	NA	TRBJ2-1
TGTGCCAGCAGTGATAGCGGGAGGAGTACCGGGGAGCTGTTTTTT	CASSDSGRSTGELFF	NA	TRBV2	TRBD2	TRBJ2-2
TGTGCCAGCAGCCAAGTGGGAGGGAGGCCTGAAGCTTTCTTT	CASSQVGGRPEAFF	NA	TRBV3-1/TRBV3-2	NA	TRBJ1-1
TGTGCCAGCAGTGAGGGGGCCAGCTACACCTTC	CASSEGASYTF	NA	TRBV6-1	NA	TRBJ1-2
TGTGCCAGCAGCTTAGAAGGGGGCGGTGAAAAACTGTTTTTT	CASSLEGGGEKLFF	NA	TRBV7-9	TRBD1	TRBJ1-4
TGTGCCAGCAGTTTACCTTTCAGGGGGCAGCCCCAGCATTTT	CASSLPFRGQPQHF	NA	TRBV6-5	TRBD1	TRBJ1-5
TGTGCCAGCAGTTTGCTCGGGGTTCAGCCCCAGCATTTT	CASSLLGVQPQHF	medium-sized	TRBV12-3/TRBV12-4	NA	TRBJ1-5
TGCGCCAGCAGCGATTCGGCAGGGGTCGGGGAAAAACTGTTTTTT	CASSDSAGVGEKLFF	NA	TRBV5-1	NA	TRBJ1-4
TGTGCCAGCAGTCCCATATGGGACAGGGGAGAGACCCAGTACTTC	CASSPIWDRGETQYF	NA	TRBV28	TRBD1	TRBJ2-5
TGTGCCAGCAGCCGCCGAAGCTCCGCGGGAGGGAGAGATACGCAGTATTTT	CASSRRSSAGGRDTQYF	NA	TRBV3-1/TRBV3-2	TRBD2	TRBJ2-3
TGTGCCATCAGTGAGTCCAATTTAGGGGGCACCGGGGAGCTGTTTTTT	CAISESNLGGTGELFF	once	TRBV10-3	NA	TRBJ2-2
TGTGCCAGCAGTAGGCGGACAGCCACAGAAGCTTTCTTT	CASSRRTATEAFF	NA	TRBV27	NA	TRBJ1-1
TGTGCCAGCAGCTCACCGACAGGGACCTACTCTGGGGCCAACGTCCTGACTTTC	CASSSPTGTYSGANVLTF	NA	TRBV7-9	TRBD1	TRBJ2-6
TGTGCTAGTGGTTCCGACAGGGGTTGGTACACTGAAGCTTTCTTT	CASGSDRGWYTEAFF	NA	TRBV12-5	TRBD1	TRBJ1-1
TGTGCCAGCAGCCCGGGAGGGGGATTGAACACTGAAGCTTTCTTT	CASSPGGGLNTEAFF	NA	TRBV5-4	NA	TRBJ1-1
TGTGCTAGCAGCTCTACTAGGAGAGAGACCCAGTACTTC	CASSSTRRETQYF	NA	TRBV7-7	NA	TRBJ2-5